This is a list of T cell receptor beta chains from one sample in a study of CD8 T cells in Susac syndrome. TCRdb reanalysed the immunoSEQ multiplex PCR reads using MiXCR and keeps one entry per CDR3 protein. There are 95,000 to 150,000 distinct CDR3 sequences in the sample; 96% occur only once, and less than 0.15% lies in the top ten. Sequencing was carried out using CD4+ T cells from PBMCs. Receptors originate from a human donor with Susac syndrome. Each CDR3 is given with its conserved first and last residue. Fields, in order: CDR3 protein, V gene, D gene, clone size, J gene. The D gene is left open where the match is weak. Clone size, where shown, is once, few, many, or a class for clones that have expanded.

CASSEGDSDQPQHF	TRBV25-1	TRBD1	.	TRBJ1-5
CASSPSQGYNEQFF	TRBV18	.	.	TRBJ2-1
CSVEWSNADTQYF	TRBV29-1	.	.	TRBJ2-3
CSANPRNSYTF	TRBV20-1	.	.	TRBJ1-2
CASRNSPDTQYF	TRBV7-9	.	once	TRBJ2-3
CASSLGGSVYNEQFF	TRBV12-3/TRBV12-4	TRBD2	.	TRBJ2-1
CASSGDRGDVLTF	TRBV18	TRBD1	.	TRBJ1-2
CASSLANYGYTF	TRBV7-2	.	.	TRBJ1-2
CASSQGLAGGSIYEQYF	TRBV5-4	TRBD2	.	TRBJ2-7
CASSGPGSRGGTEAFF	TRBV12-3/TRBV12-4	.	once	TRBJ1-1
CSAISPSGSGEQYF	TRBV20-1	TRBD2	.	TRBJ2-7
CASSPHRTSGSRETQYF	TRBV27	TRBD2	.	TRBJ2-5
CSARRGNGYTF	TRBV20-1	.	few	TRBJ1-2